These 30 T cell receptor beta chains were sequenced from one sample in a study of CD8 T cells in ankylosing spondylitis. Study-wide findings and caveats: Apparently characteristic of ankylosing spondylitis blood was a TCR beta motif (about 8 highly homologous variants).

Their specific antigens are unknown. TCRdb ran MiXCR on the 5' RACE reads and lists one entry per CDR3 protein. The sample lists about 220,000 distinct CDR3 sequences, roughly 6.6% occurring once. Sequenced input: blood, either unsorted or a sorted T cell fraction (not recorded which). These receptors all come from a male donor with ankylosing spondylitis.

There are many counts of this clonotype. The rearrangement links TRBV27 to TRBJ1-4; perhaps TRBD1 as D (5 bases). The CDR3 is 17 amino acids. V shed 2 bases and J shed 5 bases, with 18 bases lying between them. In germline, CDR1 is MNHEY, CDR2 SMNVEV (reference sequence). The CDR3 coding sequence is TGTGCCAGCAGTTTAGGGGGACGACGCCCTCGAAATGAAAAACTGTTTTTT. Protein sequence: CASSLGGRRPRNEKLFF.

This clonotype was detected once. A much more abundant neighbour one base away suggests this may be a read error. The chain carries TRBV29-1 and TRBJ1-2; no reliable D call. Germline V lookup: CDR1 SQVTM, CDR2 ANQGSEA. The CDR3 spans 13 residues. V was shortened by 3 bases and J by 5 bases, with 13 bases between the two germline ends. The CDR3 is CSVEAVEIYGYTF. Here the CDR3 DNA reads TGCAGCGTTGAGGCGGTGGAGATTTATGGCTACACCTTC.

The chain recombines TRBV7-8 with TRBJ2-7; 13 bases map to TRBD2. The V gene end was trimmed by 4 bases and the J gene end by 4 bases; junction bases not matched to a gene: 4. Looked up from germline, CDR1 is SGHVS and CDR2 is FQNEAQ. This CDR3 region has 15 residues. The CDR3: CASSSPGLAGYEQYF. CDR3 coding DNA: TGTGCCAGCAGCTCGCCGGGACTAGCGGGGTACGAGCAGTACTTC.

At least ten counts were recorded for this clonotype. J is TRBJ2-7 and V is TRBV27; 8 bases match TRBD1. The V segment lost 6 bases and the J segment 3 bases; nucleotides outside the gene matches: 13. Germline V lookup: CDR1 MNHEY, CDR2 SMNVEV (reference sequence). The CDR3 sequence is 16 residues long. Here the CDR3 reads CASSRYSGTGVYEQYF. DNA of the CDR3: TGTGCCAGCAGCCGGTACTCCGGGACAGGTGTCTACGAGCAGTACTTC.

The chain carries TRBV10-3 and TRBJ2-6; D not resolved. Germline loops: CDR1 ENHRY, CDR2 SYGVKD. The CDR3 runs 19 residues. The V and J ends lost 11 bases and 1 base respectively, with 27 bases between them. CDR3 in DNA: TGTGCCCTCTCCCGGATGAATAAGAGACTCAGATCTGGGGCCAACGTCCTGACTTTC. Protein sequence: CALSRMNKRLRSGANVLTF.

This clonotype was detected ten times or more. The chain uses TRBV30 and TRBJ2-7; D is ambiguous. Trimming removed 2 bases at V and 6 bases at J, with 8 bases between. Germline-derived CDR1 and CDR2 are GTSNPN and SVGIG (reference sequence). The CDR3 covers 11 residues. The CDR3 nucleotides are TGTGCCTGGAGTTCCCTGGGCGAGCAGTACTTC. The encoded protein is CAWSSLGEQYF. The full variable domain, with the rest looked up from reference TRBV30 and TRBJ2-7, is SQTIHQWPATLVQPVGSPLSLECTVEGTSNPNLYWYRQAAGRGLQLLFYSVGIGQISSEVPQNLSASRPQDRQFILSSKKLLLSDSGFYLCAWSSLGEQYFGPGTRLTVT.

The rearrangement joins TRBV20-1 to TRBJ2-2; no clear D. Germline CDR1 reads DFQATT; CDR2 reads SNEGSKA (reference sequence). Trimming left V 8 bases short and J 7 bases short, with 14 bases between. This CDR3 is built from 12 residues. CDR3 nucleotide sequence: TGCAGTTCAAGTATAGAAGGCGGGGAGCTGTTTTTT. It encodes CSSSIEGGELFF.

This clonotype was recorded many times. The chain joins TRBV20-1 to TRBJ2-4; TRBD2 aligns across 7 bases. The junction had 4 bases not matched to a gene; V was cut back by 1 base and J by 7 bases. Per the germline V gene, CDR1 is DFQATT and CDR2 is SNEGSKA (reference sequence). This CDR3 is built from 13 residues. The CDR3 loop reads CSARGGRENIQYF. DNA of the CDR3: TGCAGTGCTAGAGGGGGGAGGGAGAACATTCAGTACTTC.

This clonotype appeared many times. The CDR3, as DNA: TGTGCCAGCAGCCCATGGGCGGGGGACACAGATACGCAGTATTTT. This gives the protein CASSPWAGDTDTQYF. The chain couples TRBV7-8 to TRBJ2-3; 7 bases agree with TRBD2. This CDR3 comprises 15 residues. CDR1 is SGHVS, CDR2 FQNEAQ, per germline. With 5 bases clipped from V and 2 bases from J, the junction kept 7 bases outside the gene matches. Drawing the rest from reference TRBV7-8 and TRBJ2-3, the complete variable domain is GAGVSQSPRYKVAKRGQDVALRCDPISGHVSLFWYQQALGQGPEFLTYFQNEAQLDKSGLPSDRFFAERPEGSVSTLKIQRTQQEDSAVYLCASSPWAGDTDTQYFGPGTRLTVL.

This clonotype occurred many times. The chain combines TRBV29-1 with TRBJ2-7; TRBD2 is a possible D gene (6 bases). Trimming took 4 bases from V and 3 from J, leaving 13 bases between them. The CDR3 is 13 residues long. Germline CDR1 reads SQVTM; CDR2 reads ANQGSEA. The CDR3 spells CSVVGGPVYEQYF. For the CDR3, the DNA is TGCAGCGTTGTAGGAGGGCCAGTCTACGAGCAGTACTTC.

This clonotype was counted ten times or more. The chain is built from TRBV4-3 and TRBJ2-7, with TRBD2 identical over 9 bases. V lost 4 bases and J lost 2; bases outside the gene matches: 12. CDR1 is LGHNA, CDR2 YSLEER, per germline. This CDR3 is built from 17 residues. The CDR3 DNA reads TGCGCCAGCAGCCCTGGGACACTAGCGGGCTCGCCCTACGAGCAGTACTTC. It codes for CASSPGTLAGSPYEQYF.

V is TRBV7-6 and J is TRBJ2-7; D might be TRBD1 (5 bases). This CDR3 has 15 residues. Trimming left V 5 bases short and J 3 bases short, with 17 bases between. From germline, CDR1 is SGHVS and CDR2 FNYEAQ. The CDR3 sequence: CASSPGILSNYEQYF. The CDR3 bases are TGTGCCAGCAGCCCAGGGATCCTATCTAACTACGAGCAGTACTTC.

This clonotype has at least ten counts. The chain recombines TRBV5-1 with TRBJ2-2, with 9 nucleotides matching TRBD1. Germline-derived CDR1 and CDR2 are SGHRS and YFSETQ. This CDR3 has 19 amino acids. After removal of 1 base from V and 4 bases from J, the junction contained 14 bases not matched to a gene. The DNA for the CDR3 is TGCGCCAGCAGCTTGACTCCTCGGGGACAGGGAAGGATCACCGGGGAGCTGTTTTTT. It specifies CASSLTPRGQGRITGELFF.

This clonotype was recorded at least ten times. The chain has TRBV2 and TRBJ2-1; the D is unclear. Germline CDR1 reads SNHLY; CDR2 reads FYNNEI. Deletions cut 7 bases from V and 6 bases from J, with 19 bases between. The CDR3 runs 15 residues. CDR3 residues: CASIPGWGVGNEQFF. The CDR3 coding sequence is TGTGCCAGCATCCCAGGATGGGGTGTTGGCAATGAGCAGTTCTTC.

This clonotype has a handful of counts. The V and J genes are TRBV4-3 and TRBJ2-7, with D perhaps TRBD2 (5 bases). V gave up 6 bases and J gave up 1 base, with 19 bases separating them. Per the germline V gene, CDR1 is LGHNA and CDR2 is YSLEER. The CDR3 runs 16 residues. CDR3 loop: CASSPQTSIGSYEQYF. In DNA, the CDR3 is TGCGCCAGCAGTCCCCAAACTAGTATCGGGTCCTACGAGCAGTACTTC.

The sample holds a few counts of this clonotype. The chain recombines TRBV10-1 with TRBJ2-1; D may be TRBD1 or TRBD2 (5 bases each). Germline V gene sequence: CDR1 WNHNN, CDR2 SYGVQD (reference sequence). The CDR3 sequence is 14 residues long. With 0 bases removed from V and 8 bases from J, the gap between germline ends came to 11 bases. The CDR3 reads CASSESRGVDEQFF. DNA of the CDR3: TGCGCCAGCAGTGAGTCGAGAGGGGTCGATGAGCAGTTCTTC.

This clonotype has a count of ten or more. This chain uses TRBV3-1 with TRBJ2-7, with 9 bases matching TRBD2. CDR1 LGHDT and CDR2 YNNKEL come from the germline V gene (reference sequence). V shed 0 bases, J shed 0 bases, and the junction held 3 bases outside the gene matches. The CDR3 consists of 16 residues. CDR3 in amino acids: CASSQDRLAVSYEQYF. In DNA form, the CDR3 reads TGTGCCAGCAGCCAAGATCGACTAGCGGTCTCCTACGAGCAGTACTTC.

This clonotype was recorded at least ten times. V is TRBV7-9 and J is TRBJ2-1; D not certain. Trimming removed 5 bases at V and 10 bases at J, with 15 bases between. From germline, CDR1 is SEHNR and CDR2 FQNEAQ (reference sequence). The CDR3 loop spans 13 amino acids. The CDR3 sequence: CASSPSRAKEQFF. DNA of the CDR3: TGTGCCAGCAGCCCCAGCCGGGCTAAGGAGCAGTTCTTC.

This clonotype was recorded at least ten times. The CDR3 DNA reads as TGTGCCAGCAGCGCATCGGGACTCCCGAGCTCCTACAATGAGCAGTTCTTC. This encodes CASSASGLPSSYNEQFF. V usage is TRBV9 and J usage is TRBJ2-1; D might be TRBD2 (6 bases). V was cut by 3 bases and J by 0 bases, with 16 bases left in between. Germline V gene lookup returns CDR1 SGDLS and CDR2 YYNGEE. There are 17 residues in the CDR3. Full variable domain (outside the CDR3, taken from reference TRBV9 and TRBJ2-1): DSGVTQTPKHLITATGQRVTLRCSPRSGDLSVYWYQQSLDQGLQFLIQYYNGEERAKGNILERFSAQQFPDLHSELNLSSLELGDSALYFCASSASGLPSSYNEQFFGPGTRLTVL.

This clonotype was counted many times. The chain combines TRBV29-1 with TRBJ2-7, with a possible D match to TRBD2 (6 bases). Trimming stripped 0 bases from V and 2 bases from J, with 11 bases between. The CDR3 consists of 14 residues. Germline CDR1 and CDR2: SQVTM and ANQGSEA. The CDR3 loop reads CSVEEQGGTYEQYF. In DNA form, the CDR3 reads TGCAGCGTTGAAGAGCAGGGAGGCACCTACGAGCAGTACTTC.

This clonotype has at least ten counts. The chain uses TRBV7-8 and TRBJ2-7, with 7 bases aligning to TRBD1. Germline lookup yields CDR1 SGHVS and CDR2 FQNEAQ. The CDR3 covers 14 residues. Trimming cost V 5 bases and J 6 bases; bases outside gene matches: 10. The CDR3 nucleotides are TGTGCCAGCAGCCGGGGACAGATGTTCGGCGAGCAGTACTTC. As protein: CASSRGQMFGEQYF.

The sample holds many counts of this clonotype. CDR3 loop: CASSPYSRQGNAETQYF. The CDR3 DNA follows: TGTGCCAGCTCACCCTATTCCAGACAGGGGAATGCGGAGACCCAGTACTTC. The chain employs TRBV18 and TRBJ2-5; 8 nucleotides align to TRBD1. The CDR3 contains 17 residues. Germline CDR1 KGHSH, CDR2 LQKENI. V dropped 3 bases and J dropped 5; count of bases not matched to a gene: 14.

V gene TRBV5-4 combines with J gene TRBJ2-1; either TRBD1 or TRBD2 may fit D (5 bases each). V was clipped by 4 bases and J by 10 bases, with 18 bases between them. CDR3 size: 14 residues. Germline values: CDR1 SGHNT, CDR2 YYREEE (reference sequence). CDR3: CASSLFGALAEQFF. The CDR3 DNA is TGTGCCAGCAGCCTTTTCGGGGCCTTGGCAGAGCAGTTCTTC. Filled out from reference TRBV5-4 and TRBJ2-1, the complete variable domain reads ETGVTQSPTHLIKTRGQQVTLRCSSQSGHNTVSWYQQALGQGPQFIFQYYREEENGRGNFPPRFSGLQFPNYSSELNVNALELDDSALYLCASSLFGALAEQFFGPGTRLTVL.

This clonotype has ten or more counts. The rearrangement links TRBV9 to TRBJ1-6; D uncertain. V lost 5 bases, J lost 0 bases, and 12 bases lay in between. The V gene's germline CDR1 is SGDLS and CDR2 YYNGEE. The CDR3 totals 16 residues. Here the CDR3 DNA reads TGTGCCAGCAGTCTAGGCCGGGGCTCCTATAATTCACCCCTCCACTTT. It encodes CASSLGRGSYNSPLHF.

V gene TRBV21-1 combines with J gene TRBJ2-1; the D segment call TRBD1 is taken from the table without a DNA check. TRBV21-1 is termed a pseudogene. The CDR3 has 17 amino acids. The CDR3 spells CASSKVQGWSEHNEQFF. In DNA, the CDR3 is TGTGCCAGCAGCAAAGTTCAGGGGTGGTCAGAACACAATGAGCAGTTCTTC.

In this sample, this clonotype turned up many times. This chain uses TRBV7-6 with TRBJ2-1; 15 bases agree with TRBD2. Germline V gene sequence: CDR1 SGHVS, CDR2 FNYEAQ. This CDR3 comprises 19 residues. Trimming removed 1 base from V and 6 bases from J; junction bases left unmatched: 10. CDR3 in DNA: TGTGCCAGCAGCTTAGTTTTGGGACTAGCGGGAGGATTGGGCAATGAGCAGTTCTTC. This translates into CASSLVLGLAGGLGNEQFF.

In regard to this clonotype: This clone may be a read error of a much larger clone one base away. The chain carries TRBV27 and TRBJ2-5; 8 positions agree with TRBD2. The CDR3 sequence is 15 residues long. The ends lost 7 bases at V and 1 base at J; junction bases unmatched: 8. Germline-derived CDR1 and CDR2 are MNHEY and SMNVEV (reference sequence). In nucleotides, the CDR3 is TGTGCCAGCACTTTGTTAGCGGGGATCCAAGAGACCCAGTACTTC. Protein: CASTLLAGIQETQYF.

The genes are TRBV5-5 and TRBJ2-7; 9 bases match TRBD2. There are 15 residues in the CDR3. Germline V lookup: CDR1 SGHKS, CDR2 YYEKEE (reference sequence). J was trimmed by 4 bases and V by 5 bases; bases with no gene match: 10. The CDR3: CASSLWREGLYEQYF. As DNA, the CDR3 is TGTGCCAGCAGTCTTTGGCGGGAGGGCCTTTACGAGCAGTACTTC.

The chain combines TRBV5-5 with TRBJ1-1; TRBD1 agrees at 7 bases. This CDR3 comprises 14 residues. Trimming at V came to 0 bases and at J to 8 bases, leaving 7 bases not matched to a gene. Per germline, CDR1 SGHKS and CDR2 YYEKEE (reference sequence). The chain's CDR3 is CASSLGVTGREAFF. For the CDR3, the DNA is TGTGCCAGCAGCTTGGGTGTGACAGGGCGGGAAGCTTTCTTT.

At least ten counts were recorded for this clonotype. The V gene is TRBV4-3, the J gene TRBJ2-1; a possible D gene is TRBD2 (6 bases). This CDR3 contains 15 residues. Germline values: CDR1 LGHNA, CDR2 YSLEER. Trimming shortened V by 3 bases and J by 5 bases, and 14 bases separated the two germline ends. The CDR3 nucleotides read TGCGCCAGCAGCCACTGGGGGGAACAGGACAATGAGCAGTTCTTC. Translated: CASSHWGEQDNEQFF.